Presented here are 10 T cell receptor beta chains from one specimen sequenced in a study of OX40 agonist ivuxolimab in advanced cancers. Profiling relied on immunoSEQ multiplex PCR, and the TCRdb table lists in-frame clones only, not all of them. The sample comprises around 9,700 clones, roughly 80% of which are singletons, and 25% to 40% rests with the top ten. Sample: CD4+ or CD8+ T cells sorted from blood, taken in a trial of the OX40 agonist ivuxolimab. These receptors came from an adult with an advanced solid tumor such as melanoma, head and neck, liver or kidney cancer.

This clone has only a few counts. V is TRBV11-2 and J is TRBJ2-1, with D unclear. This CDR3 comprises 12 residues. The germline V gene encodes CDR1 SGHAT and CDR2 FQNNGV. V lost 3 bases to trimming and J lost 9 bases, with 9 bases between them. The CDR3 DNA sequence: TGTGCCAGCAGCTTTGACTTCAGTGAGCAGTTCTTC. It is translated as CASSFDFSEQFF. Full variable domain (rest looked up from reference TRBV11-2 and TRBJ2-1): EAGVAQSPRYKIIEKRQSVAFWCNPISGHATLYWYQQILGQGPKLLIQFQNNGVVDDSQLPKDRFSAERLKGVDSTLKIQPAKLEDSAVYLCASSFDFSEQFFGPGTRLTVL.

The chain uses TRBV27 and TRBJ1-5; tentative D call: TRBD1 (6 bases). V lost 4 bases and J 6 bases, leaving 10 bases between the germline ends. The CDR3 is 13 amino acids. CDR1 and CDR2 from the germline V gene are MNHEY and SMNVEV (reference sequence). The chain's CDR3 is CASSSGAGQPQHF. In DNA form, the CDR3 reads TGTGCCAGCAGTTCGGGGGCGGGTCAGCCCCAGCATTTT.

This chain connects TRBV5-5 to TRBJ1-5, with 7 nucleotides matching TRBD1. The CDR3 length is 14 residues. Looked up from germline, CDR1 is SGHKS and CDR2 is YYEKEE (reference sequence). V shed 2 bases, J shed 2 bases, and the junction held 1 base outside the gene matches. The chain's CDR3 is CASSFGTGNQPQHF. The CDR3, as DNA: TGTGCCAGCAGCTTCGGGACAGGCAATCAGCCCCAGCATTTT.

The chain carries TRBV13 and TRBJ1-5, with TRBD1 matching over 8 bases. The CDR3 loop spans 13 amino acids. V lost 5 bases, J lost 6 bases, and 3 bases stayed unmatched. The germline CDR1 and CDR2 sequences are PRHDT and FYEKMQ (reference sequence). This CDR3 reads CASSLQGGQPQHF. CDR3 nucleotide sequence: TGTGCCAGCAGCCTACAGGGGGGTCAGCCCCAGCATTTT. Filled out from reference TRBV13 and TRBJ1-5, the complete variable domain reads AAGVIQSPRHLIKEKRETATLKCYPIPRHDTVYWYQQGPGQDPQFLISFYEKMQSDKGSIPDRFSAQQFSDYHSELNMSSLELGDSALYFCASSLQGGQPQHFGDGTRLSIL.

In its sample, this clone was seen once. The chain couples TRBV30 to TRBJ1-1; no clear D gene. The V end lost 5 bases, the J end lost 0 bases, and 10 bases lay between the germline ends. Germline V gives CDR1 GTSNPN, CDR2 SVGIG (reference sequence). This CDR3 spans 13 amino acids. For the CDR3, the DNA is TGTGCCTGGGTGGACGGAATGAACACTGAAGCTTTCTTT. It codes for CAWVDGMNTEAFF.

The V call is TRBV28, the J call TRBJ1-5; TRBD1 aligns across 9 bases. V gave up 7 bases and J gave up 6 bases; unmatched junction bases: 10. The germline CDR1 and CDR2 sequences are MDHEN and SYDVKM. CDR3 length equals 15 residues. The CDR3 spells CASTWGQGGGQPQHF. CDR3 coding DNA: TGTGCCAGCACCTGGGGACAGGGAGGAGGTCAGCCCCAGCATTTT.

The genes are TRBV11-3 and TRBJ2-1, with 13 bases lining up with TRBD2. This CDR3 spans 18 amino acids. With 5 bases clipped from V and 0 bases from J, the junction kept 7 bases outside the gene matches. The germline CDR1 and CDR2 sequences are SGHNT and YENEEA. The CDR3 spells CASSPGLAGALSYNEQFF. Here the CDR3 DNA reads TGTGCCAGCAGCCCCGGACTAGCGGGGGCCCTCTCCTACAATGAGCAGTTCTTC.

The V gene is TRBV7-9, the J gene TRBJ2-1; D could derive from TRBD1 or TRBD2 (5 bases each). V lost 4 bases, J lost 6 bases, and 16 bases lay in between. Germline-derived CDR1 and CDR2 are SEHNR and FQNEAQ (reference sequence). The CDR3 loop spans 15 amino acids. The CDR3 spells CASSSTGEGVNEQFF. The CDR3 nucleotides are TGTGCCAGCAGCTCCACCGGGGAAGGGGTCAATGAGCAGTTCTTC.

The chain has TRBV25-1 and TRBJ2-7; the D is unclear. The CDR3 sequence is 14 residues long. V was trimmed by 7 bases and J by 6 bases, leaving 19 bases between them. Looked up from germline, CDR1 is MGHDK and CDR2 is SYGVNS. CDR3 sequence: CASTEYGVGVEQYF. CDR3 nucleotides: TGTGCCAGCACCGAATATGGTGTCGGCGTCGAGCAGTACTTC.

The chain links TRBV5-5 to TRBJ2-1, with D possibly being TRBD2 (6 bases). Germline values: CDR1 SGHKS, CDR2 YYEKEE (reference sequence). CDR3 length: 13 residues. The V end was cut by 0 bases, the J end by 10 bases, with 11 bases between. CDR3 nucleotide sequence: TGTGCCAGCAGCTTGGGACTAGAAAACGAGCAGTTCTTC. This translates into CASSLGLENEQFF.